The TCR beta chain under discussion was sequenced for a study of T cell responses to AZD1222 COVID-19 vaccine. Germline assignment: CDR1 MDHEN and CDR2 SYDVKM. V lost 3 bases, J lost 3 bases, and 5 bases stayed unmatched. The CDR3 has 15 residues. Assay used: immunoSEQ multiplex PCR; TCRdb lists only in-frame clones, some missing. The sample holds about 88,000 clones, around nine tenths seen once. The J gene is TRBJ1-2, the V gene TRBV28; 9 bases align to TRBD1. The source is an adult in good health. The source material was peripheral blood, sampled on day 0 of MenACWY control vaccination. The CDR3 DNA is TGTGCCAGCAGTTTGTTGACAGGGGGTGACTATGGCTACACCTTC. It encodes CASSLLTGGDYGYTF.